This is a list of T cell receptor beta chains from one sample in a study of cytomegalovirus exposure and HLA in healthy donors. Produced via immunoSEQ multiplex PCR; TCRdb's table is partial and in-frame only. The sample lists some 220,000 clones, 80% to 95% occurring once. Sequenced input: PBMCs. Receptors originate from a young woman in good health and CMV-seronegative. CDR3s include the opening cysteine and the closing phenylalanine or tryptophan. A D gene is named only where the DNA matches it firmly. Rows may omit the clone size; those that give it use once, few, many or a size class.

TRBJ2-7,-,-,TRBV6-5,TGTGCCAGTCCCAGACTCGGGATAGCCTACGAGCAGTACTTC,CASPRLGIAYEQYF
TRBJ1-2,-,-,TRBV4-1,TGCGCCAGCAGCCAAAAGACAGTGGTTAGTGGCTACACCTTC,CASSQKTVVSGYTF
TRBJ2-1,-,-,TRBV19,TGTGCCAGTAGTCCCCCCCAGGAATACAATGAGCAGTTCTTC,CASSPPQEYNEQFF
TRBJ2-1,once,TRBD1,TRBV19,TGTGCCAGTAGTATAGGGACAGGGTTCGGTGAGCAGTTCTTC,CASSIGTGFGEQFF
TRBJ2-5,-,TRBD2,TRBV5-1,TGCGCCAGCAGCCTAGGTAGCGGGGCGGTCCAAGAGACCCAGTACTTC,CASSLGSGAVQETQYF
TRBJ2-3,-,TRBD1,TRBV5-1,TGCGCCAGCAGCTCCTGGACAGGGCCCACAGATACGCAGTATTTT,CASSSWTGPTDTQYF
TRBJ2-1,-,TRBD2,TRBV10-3,TGTGCCATCAGTGGAATTAGCGGGATTAGGGATGAGCAGTTCTTC,CAISGISGIRDEQFF
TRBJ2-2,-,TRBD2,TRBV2,TGTGCCAGCAGTGATCCACGACTAGCGGGAAACACCGGGGAGCTGTTTTTT,CASSDPRLAGNTGELFF
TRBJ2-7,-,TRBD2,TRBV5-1,TGCGCCAGCAGCTTGGAAGTAGCGGGAGGCTCCCACGAGCAGTACTTC,CASSLEVAGGSHEQYF
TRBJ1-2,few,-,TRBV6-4,TGTGCCAGATACAGACAGGCGATCTATGGCTACACCTTC,CARYRQAIYGYTF
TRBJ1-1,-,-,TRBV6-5,TGTGCCAGCAGTTACCCCCCCGACAGTCCGAACACTGAAGCTTTCTTT,CASSYPPDSPNTEAFF
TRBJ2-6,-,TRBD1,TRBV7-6,TGTGCCAGCAGCTTAATGGGACAGGGGGCTGGGGCCAACGTCCTGACTTTC,CASSLMGQGAGANVLTF
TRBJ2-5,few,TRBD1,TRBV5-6,TGTGCCAGCAGCGTGGGGACAGGCGTCCAAGAGACCCAGTACTTC,CASSVGTGVQETQYF
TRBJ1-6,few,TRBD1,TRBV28,TGTGCCAGCAGTAGTGGACAGGGGTCATATTCACCCCTCCACTTT,CASSSGQGSYSPLHF
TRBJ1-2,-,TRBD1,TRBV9,TGTGCCAGCAGCTCATCCGACAGGGTAGGCGGCTACACCTTC,CASSSSDRVGGYTF
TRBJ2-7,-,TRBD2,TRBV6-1,TGTGCCAGCAGTGAAGGGGTAGCGGGCTACGAGCAGTACTTC,CASSEGVAGYEQYF
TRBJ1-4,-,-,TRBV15,TGTGCCACCAGCAAACGGACTACTGAAAAACTGTTTTTT,CATSKRTTEKLFF
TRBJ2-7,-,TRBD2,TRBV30,TGTGCCTGGAGTCCCACCCCTAGCGGGAGGTTCCCCTACGAGCAGTACTTC,CAWSPTPSGRFPYEQYF
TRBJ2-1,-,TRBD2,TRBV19,TGTGCCAGTATACCGACCAGCGGGAGGGCCTCTGATGAGCAGTTCTTC,CASIPTSGRASDEQFF
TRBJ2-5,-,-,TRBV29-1,TGCAGCGTTCCAGGGATGGGGGAGACCCAGTACTTC,CSVPGMGETQYF
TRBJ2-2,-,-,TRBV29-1,TGCAGCGTTGGGGCAGGGGTTTCCACCGGGGAGCTGTTTTTT,CSVGAGVSTGELFF
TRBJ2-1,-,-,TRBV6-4,TGTGCCAGCAGTGTCAACAATGAGCAGTTCTTC,CASSVNNEQFF
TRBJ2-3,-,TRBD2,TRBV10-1,TGCGCCAGCAGTGAGCAGGTAGCGGGAGCAGATACGCAGTATTTT,CASSEQVAGADTQYF
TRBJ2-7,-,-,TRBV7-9,TGTGCCAGCAGCTTAAGACTAGGGACCTACGAGCAGTACTTC,CASSLRLGTYEQYF
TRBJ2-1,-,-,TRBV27,TGTGCCAGCAGGTCGGTAAATGAGCAGTTCTTC,CASRSVNEQFF
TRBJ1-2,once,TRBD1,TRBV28,TGTGCCAGCACCATTGACAGGGGCTCCGGCTATGGCTACACCTTC,CASTIDRGSGYGYTF
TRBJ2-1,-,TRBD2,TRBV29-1,TGCAGCGTTCGCACTAGCGGGAGTTACAATGAGCAGTTCTTC,CSVRTSGSYNEQFF
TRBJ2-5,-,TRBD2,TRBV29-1,TGCAGCGTCGCCAGACTAGCGGGGGGGTACCAAGAGACCCAGTACTTC,CSVARLAGGYQETQYF
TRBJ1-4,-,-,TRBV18,TGTGCCAGCTCACAGGACAGACAAAATGAAAAACTGTTTTTT,CASSQDRQNEKLFF
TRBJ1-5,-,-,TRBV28,TGTGCCAGCAGTCCCTTTTTGAATCAGCCCCAGCATTTT,CASSPFLNQPQHF
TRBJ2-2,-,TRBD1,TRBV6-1,TGTGCCAGCAGTGAAGCGTGGGACAGGGAGGGGGAGCTGTTTTTT,CASSEAWDREGELFF
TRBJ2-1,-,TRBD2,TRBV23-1,TGCGCCAGCAGTCTAGGGACTAGCGGGAGGGCGGGGGATGAGCAGTTCTTC,CASSLGTSGRAGDEQFF
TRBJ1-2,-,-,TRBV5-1,TGCGCCAGCAGCTTGCCGGAGGGCGGCTATGGCTACACCTTC,CASSLPEGGYGYTF
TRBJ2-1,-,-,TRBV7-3,TGTGCCAGCAGCTTAGACCCGGTCTTGAGGGAGCAGTTCTTC,CASSLDPVLREQFF
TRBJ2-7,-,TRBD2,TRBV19,TGTGCCAGTAGTATGCGGGGGGGCGCCTACGAGCAGTACTTC,CASSMRGGAYEQYF
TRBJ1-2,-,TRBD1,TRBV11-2,TGTGCCAGCAGCTTCAGACAGGGGCTTTTGTACACCTTC,CASSFRQGLLYTF
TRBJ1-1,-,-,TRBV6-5,TGTGCCACAGGGGCGGGGGGGAACACTGAAGCTTTCTTT,CATGAGGNTEAFF
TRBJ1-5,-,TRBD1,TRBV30,TGTGCCTCCGACAGGGGAGAAAATCAGCCCCAGCATTTT,CASDRGENQPQHF
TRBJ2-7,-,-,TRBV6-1,TGTGCCAGCAGTGGTCCTAATAACTCGGGCTACGAGCAGTACTTC,CASSGPNNSGYEQYF
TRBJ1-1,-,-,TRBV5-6,TGTGCCAGCAGCTTGGACTTAAACCCGAACACTGAAGCTTTCTTT,CASSLDLNPNTEAFF
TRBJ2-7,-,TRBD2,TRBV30,TGTGCCTGTGTGACTAGCGGATCCTACGAGCAGTACTTC,CACVTSGSYEQYF
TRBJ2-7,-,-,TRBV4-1,TGCGCCAGCAGCCAAGGGCGGGTAGCTAGCTCCTACGAGCAGTACTTC,CASSQGRVASSYEQYF
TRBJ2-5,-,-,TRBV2,TGTGCCAGCAGTGAAGGCGGGGAAATAAGAGAGACCCAGTACTTC,CASSEGGEIRETQYF
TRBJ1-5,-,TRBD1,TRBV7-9,TGTGCCAGCACCCAAGGGGGCGCGGAGCCCCAGCATTTT,CASTQGGAEPQHF
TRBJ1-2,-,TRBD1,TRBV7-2,TGTGCCAGCAGCTTAGCTATACCGGGACAGGTGATAGACTATGGCTACACCTTC,CASSLAIPGQVIDYGYTF
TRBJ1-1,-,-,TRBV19,TGTGCCAGTAGTAGGAACAGGTTGAACACTGAAGCTTTCTTT,CASSRNRLNTEAFF
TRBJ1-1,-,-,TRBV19,TGTGCCAGTAGACTCGGGAACACTGAAGCTTTCTTT,CASRLGNTEAFF
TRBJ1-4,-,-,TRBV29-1,TGCAGCGTTCGGCGGGGTTGGAATGAAAAACTGTTTTTT,CSVRRGWNEKLFF
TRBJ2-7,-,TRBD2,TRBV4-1,TGCGCCAGCAGCCAAGATATTAGCGGGAGGTTTAGCGAGCAGTACTTC,CASSQDISGRFSEQYF
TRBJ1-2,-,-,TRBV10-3,TGTGCCATCAGTGGCCTCGAACAGGGAATCGATGGCTACACCTTC,CAISGLEQGIDGYTF
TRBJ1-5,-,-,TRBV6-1,TGTGCCAGCAGTGAAGTGTGGGGGGGGGTCGCGACGGGGCATCAGCCCCAGCATTTT,CASSEVWGGVATGHQPQHF
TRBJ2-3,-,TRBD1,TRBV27,TGTGCCAGCAGTGACAGGGGGCGTTTTGATACGCAGTATTTT,CASSDRGRFDTQYF
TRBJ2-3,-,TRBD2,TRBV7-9,TGTGCCAGCAGCCTCATAGCGGGAGGCACAGATACGCAGTATTTT,CASSLIAGGTDTQYF
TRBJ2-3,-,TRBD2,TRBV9,TGTGCCAGCAGCGCGGGGGGTGGGACTAGCGGCACAGATACGCAGTATTTT,CASSAGGGTSGTDTQYF